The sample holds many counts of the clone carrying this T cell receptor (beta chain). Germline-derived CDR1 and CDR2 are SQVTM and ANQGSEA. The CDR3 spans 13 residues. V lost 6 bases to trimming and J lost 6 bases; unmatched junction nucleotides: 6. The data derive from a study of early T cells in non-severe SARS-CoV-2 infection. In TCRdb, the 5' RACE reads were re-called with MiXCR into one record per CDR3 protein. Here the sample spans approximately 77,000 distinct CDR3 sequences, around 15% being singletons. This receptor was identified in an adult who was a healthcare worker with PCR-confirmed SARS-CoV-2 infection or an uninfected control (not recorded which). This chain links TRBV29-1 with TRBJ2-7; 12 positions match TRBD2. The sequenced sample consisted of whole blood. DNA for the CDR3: TGCAGCGTGTCGGGACTAGCGGGTACCGAGCAGTACTTC. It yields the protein CSVSGLAGTEQYF.